This TCR beta chain emerged from a study of T cell responses to AZD1222 COVID-19 vaccine. Study observations and caveats: Clonal diversity was possibly underestimated, and the donors were mostly white British, with more females.

The data were produced by immunoSEQ multiplex PCR, yet TCRdb's version contains in-frame clones alone and is incomplete. Of about 180,000 clones listed, about 92% were seen once; the top ten hold approximately 2.5%. The CDR3 spans 14 residues. Germline values: CDR1 SGHAT, CDR2 FQNNGV. V dropped 3 bases and J dropped 0 bases, with 3 bases sitting between them. On this clone: What it binds is unknown.

Sequencing used peripheral blood, obtained on day 0 of AZD1222 vaccination. The receptor was isolated from an adult in good health. This sequence joins TRBV11-2 and TRBJ2-6; D remains ambiguous. Here the CDR3 reads CASSFGSGANVLTF. For the CDR3, the DNA is TGTGCCAGCAGCTTCGGCTCTGGGGCCAACGTCCTGACTTTC.